One sample yielded the 16 T cell receptor beta chains listed below, sequenced in a study of T-cell reconstitution after alpha-beta-depleted transplantation in children. Unique molecular identifiers were incorporated into the prepared TCRbeta library. TCRdb reprocessed the PCR reads with MiXCR, giving one entry per CDR3 protein. The sample yields 450,000 to 600,000 distinct CDR3 sequences, under 15% seen once. The specimen comprised PBMCs, mostly from graft donor cells, sampled 360 days after TCRalphabeta/CD19-depleted stem cell transplant. The receptors shown here come from a male patient under 18 who had a stem cell transplant for acute myeloid leukemia, so the T cells may come from the graft donor.

This clonotype turned up a few times. J is TRBJ2-7 and V is TRBV28; D assignment may be TRBD1 or TRBD2 (5 bases each). The CDR3 totals 14 residues. The germline V gene has CDR1 MDHEN and CDR2 SYDVKM. V lost 8 bases and J lost 2, with 16 bases in between. CDR3 bases: TGTGCCAGCCGGGACCGCTCGGTAACCTACGAGCAGTACTTC. Its translation: CASRDRSVTYEQYF.

This clonotype was seen a handful of times. The chain joins TRBV11-2 to TRBJ2-7; 8 positions match TRBD1. The CDR3 contains 15 residues. Germline V CDR1 and CDR2: SGHAT, FQNNGV. Trimming took 3 bases from V and 4 from J; bases not matched to a gene: 8. The CDR3 nucleotides are TGTGCCAGCAGCTTGCAGGGGGCGCCAGGGTACGAGCAGTACTTC. Amino acid sequence: CASSLQGAPGYEQYF.

This clonotype was seen only a few times. One end of the junction does not line up with germline, which may come from a read error. The chain is built from TRBV20-1 and TRBJ2-3, with D maybe TRBD1 (6 bases). The CDR3 sequence is 14 residues long. From germline, CDR1 is DFQATT and CDR2 SNEGSKA (reference sequence). The CDR3, as DNA: TGCAGTGCCAGAGGGCCCGAAAGGGGGGATACGCAGTATTTT. Amino acid sequence: CSARGPERGDTQYF.

The table lists this clonotype with a few counts. The chain is built from TRBV21-1 and TRBJ2-2; TRBD2, as called in the table, went unchecked against the DNA. TRBV21-1 is termed a pseudogene. This CDR3 spans 15 amino acids. CDR3 sequence: CASSILPYKTGELFF. The CDR3 DNA reads as TGTGCCAGCAGCATCCTGCCCTACAAGACCGGGGAGCTGTTTTTT.

This clonotype occurred a few times. The V and J genes are TRBV7-9 and TRBJ2-3; 8 nucleotides match TRBD2. The CDR3 contains 15 residues. The germline V gene has CDR1 SEHNR and CDR2 FQNEAQ (reference sequence). J gave up 1 base and V 6 bases, and 6 bases lay outside the gene matches. CDR3 loop: CASSRKLAGTDTQYF. Here the CDR3 DNA reads TGTGCCAGCAGTCGTAAACTAGCGGGCACAGATACGCAGTATTTT. Based on the CDR3 plus reference TRBV7-9 and TRBJ2-3, the full variable domain is DTGVSQNPRHKITKRGQNVTFRCDPISEHNRLYWYRQTLGQGPEFLTYFQNEAQLEKSRLLSDRFSAERPKGSFSTLEIQRTEQGDSAMYLCASSRKLAGTDTQYFGPGTRLTVL.

This clonotype was counted at least ten times. The V call is TRBV29-1, the J call TRBJ2-1, with TRBD2 matching over 14 bases. The CDR3 runs to 14 residues. Germline assignment: CDR1 SQVTM and CDR2 ANQGSEA. The V and J ends lost 6 bases and 8 bases, in that order; junction bases with no gene match: 6. The CDR3 here is CSVWGLAGAYEQFF. CDR3 nucleotide sequence: TGCAGCGTCTGGGGACTAGCGGGAGCCTATGAGCAGTTCTTC.

The CDR3 protein is CASSARWAFSYNEQFF. DNA for the CDR3: TGTGCCAGCAGTGCTCGCTGGGCCTTCTCCTACAATGAGCAGTTCTTC. This chain joins TRBV12-3 or TRBV12-4 and TRBJ2-1; no definite D call. The CDR3 is made up of 16 amino acids. The V and J ends lost 5 bases and 0 bases respectively, with 14 bases between them.

The V gene is TRBV7-2, the J gene TRBJ2-3, with 9 positions matching TRBD2. The ends lost 7 bases at V and 0 bases at J; junction bases unmatched: 11. The CDR3 loop spans 17 amino acids. Per germline, CDR1 SGHTA and CDR2 FQGNSA. The CDR3 protein is CASTRPSSGVSTDTQYF. DNA of the CDR3: TGTGCCAGCACCCGTCCATCTAGCGGGGTCAGCACAGATACGCAGTATTTT.

This clonotype turned up a few times. J is TRBJ2-4 and V is TRBV28; D is unclear. V lost 7 bases to trimming and J lost 0 bases, with 13 bases between them. The CDR3 is made up of 15 amino acids. The V gene's germline CDR1 is MDHEN and CDR2 SYDVKM. This chain's CDR3 is CASNGHSLAKNIQYF. CDR3 in DNA: TGTGCCAGCAATGGGCATTCCTTAGCCAAAAACATTCAGTACTTC.

The chain uses TRBV28 and TRBJ2-7; 13 bases line up with TRBD2. CDR3 length equals 16 residues. Germline V lookup: CDR1 MDHEN, CDR2 SYDVKM. The V segment lost 5 bases and the J segment 7 bases; nucleotides outside the gene matches: 11. The CDR3: CASSRQSGLAGFEQYF. Written as DNA, the CDR3 is TGTGCCAGCAGTCGCCAATCGGGACTAGCGGGATTTGAGCAGTACTTC.

The chain recombines TRBV28 with TRBJ1-2; no reliable D call. The germline CDR1 and CDR2 sequences are MDHEN and SYDVKM. V lost 4 bases to trimming and J lost 8 bases, with 14 bases between them. The CDR3 sequence is 13 residues long. CDR3 bases: TGTGCCAGCAGTTCCTACTGGGCGGAAGGCTACACCTTC. It translates to CASSSYWAEGYTF.

This clonotype was detected a few times. Here the CDR3 DNA reads TGTGCCAGCAGCTTGGGTTTGCGGGAGGGCCGTGAGACCCAGTACTTC. Amino acids: CASSLGLREGRETQYF. The gene calls are TRBV5-4 and TRBJ2-5; 9 bases fit TRBD2. The CDR3 length is 16 residues. Trimming at V came to 0 bases and at J to 5 bases, leaving 8 bases not matched to a gene. From germline, CDR1 is SGHNT and CDR2 YYREEE (reference sequence). Filled out from reference TRBV5-4 and TRBJ2-5, the complete variable domain reads ETGVTQSPTHLIKTRGQQVTLRCSSQSGHNTVSWYQQALGQGPQFIFQYYREEENGRGNFPPRFSGLQFPNYSSELNVNALELDDSALYLCASSLGLREGRETQYFGPGTRLLVL.

This clonotype has a handful of counts. This chain links TRBV5-1 with TRBJ1-1; D is possibly TRBD1 (5 bases). This CDR3 has 15 amino acids. Germline values: CDR1 SGHRS, CDR2 YFSETQ. Trimming cost V 0 bases and J 4 bases, with 13 bases left between them. DNA of the CDR3: TGCGCCAGCAGCTTGGCCCGGGGGGGAACCACTGAAGCTTTCTTT. Its protein product is CASSLARGGTTEAFF.

The V call is TRBV11-2, the J call TRBJ2-1; 9 bases line up with TRBD2. CDR3 size: 14 residues. The J segment lost 10 bases and the V segment lost 5 bases, leaving 9 bases of the junction unmatched. Germline loops: CDR1 SGHAT, CDR2 FQNNGV. The CDR3, as DNA: TGTGCCAGCAGCCCACTTGGCGGGAGGGGGGAGCAGTTCTTC. Amino acids: CASSPLGGRGEQFF.

This clonotype was seen a handful of times. V and J are TRBV5-1 and TRBJ1-2, with D unresolved. V was pared by 0 bases and J by 1 base, with 7 bases between. CDR1 and CDR2 (germline): SGHRS, YFSETQ. The length of the CDR3 is 14 residues. CDR3 coding DNA: TGCGCCAGCAGCTTGGCCGGTCTTAACTATGGCTACACCTTC. Amino acid sequence: CASSLAGLNYGYTF.

In the case of this clonotype: This may be a read error: a much more frequent sequence differs by one nucleotide. The genes are TRBV3-1 and TRBJ2-2; D is unresolved. The CDR3 has 13 amino acids. The V gene's germline CDR1 is LGHDT and CDR2 YNNKEL (reference sequence). This CDR3 is CACSQQEGGELFF. The CDR3 DNA follows: TGTGCCTGCAGCCAGCAGGAAGGCGGGGAGCTGTTTTTT.